This entry lists 6 T cell receptor beta chains sequenced from one sample in a study of vaccination and CD4 T cells after COVID-19. Which antigens these TCRs recognize remains unknown. Sequenced with the Oncomine TCR Beta short-read assay was DNA taken from cultured CD4+ T cells. TCRdb re-analysed the PCR reads in MiXCR, keeping a single row per CDR3 protein. The sample shows more than 13,000 distinct CDR3 sequences, about 50% of them seen only once. As for treatment: approximately nine-day PBMC culture with coronavirus spike peptide pools or control peptides (ViraFEST assay). The sequences come from CD4+ T cells from blood, cultured in vitro, collected before SARS-CoV-2 vaccination. These receptors came from a human donor who had recovered from COVID-19.

V is TRBV20-1 and J is TRBJ1-4, with TRBD1 identical over 7 bases. Germline values: CDR1 DFQATT, CDR2 SNEGSKA (reference sequence). The ends lost 0 bases at V and 8 bases at J; junction bases unmatched: 6. This CDR3 has 14 residues. CDR3 bases: TGCAGTGCTAGAGACGCAGGGGGAGGCGAAAAACTGTTTTTT. Its translation: CSARDAGGGEKLFF.

This clonotype occurred a few times. This CDR3 is CASSLVPTGGFSPLHF. The CDR3 coding sequence is TGTGCCAGCAGCTTAGTCCCGACAGGGGGATTTTCACCCCTCCACTTT. The chain employs TRBV11-2 and TRBJ1-6; 9 bases align to TRBD1. The V and J ends lost 1 base and 9 bases, in that order; junction bases with no gene match: 7. The V gene's germline CDR1 is SGHAT and CDR2 FQNNGV. This CDR3 region has 16 residues.

This clonotype was counted between two and nine times. This chain links TRBV15 with TRBJ1-5; unclear D gene. There are 12 residues in the CDR3. Deletions cut 2 bases from V and 3 bases from J, with 2 bases between. Germline loops: CDR1 LNHNV, CDR2 YYDKDF (reference sequence). DNA for the CDR3: TGTGCCACCAGCAGACCCAATCAGCCCCAGCATTTT. Its protein product is CATSRPNQPQHF.

V is TRBV6-1 and J is TRBJ2-2, with 7 bases fitting TRBD2. Germline assignment: CDR1 MNHNS and CDR2 SASEGT. CDR3 length: 15 amino acids. The V gene end was trimmed by 4 bases and the J gene end by 0 bases; junction bases not matched to a gene: 2. In nucleotides, the CDR3 is TGTGCCAGCAGTGGGGGGGGGACGAACACCGGGGAGCTGTTTTTT. Amino acid sequence: CASSGGGTNTGELFF.

The chain recombines TRBV20-1 with TRBJ1-2; 8 bases are a match to TRBD1. With 6 bases clipped from V and 7 bases from J, the junction kept 13 bases outside the gene matches. CDR1 and CDR2 (germline): DFQATT, SNEGSKA (reference sequence). CDR3 length: 14 residues. CDR3 DNA sequence: TGCAGTGCCACACGCACAGGGGGAAATTTTGGCTACACCTTC. Translated, it gives CSATRTGGNFGYTF.

This chain connects TRBV29-1 to TRBJ2-2; 12 nucleotides agree with TRBD1. J was trimmed by 5 bases and V by 6 bases; bases with no gene match: 1. Per the germline V gene, CDR1 is SQVTM and CDR2 is ANQGSEA. The CDR3 is 13 residues long. The DNA for the CDR3 is TGCAGCGTGGGACAGGGGGCGACCGGGGAGCTGTTTTTT. It is translated as CSVGQGATGELFF.